This T cell receptor (beta chain) was captured by sequencing in a study of read filtering for tumor transcriptome and immune sequencing. Per the germline V gene, CDR1 is MNHNS and CDR2 is SASEGT. Trimming took off 8 bases at V and 9 bases at J, with 17 bases between the two ends. This CDR3 is 14 amino acids long. Molecular barcoded adaptors covering alpha/delta and beta/gamma chains were used on approximately 400 ng RNA. In TCRdb, the reads were re-called with MiXCR into one record per CDR3 protein. The table has 40,000 or so distinct CDR3 sequences, over 9.5% seen once; the top ten hold around 32%. On this clonotype itself: This may be a read error: a much more frequent sequence differs by one nucleotide.

This chain connects TRBV6-1 to TRBJ1-6; the D is unclear. The receptor was isolated from a donor aged 40 or over with multiple myeloma. The sample taken for sequencing was a population of CD138-negative cells sorted from bone marrow. The CDR3 DNA is TGTGCCAGCTCTAGGGAGGGTATGGGTTCACCCCTCCACTTT. Residues: CASSREGMGSPLHF.